This T cell receptor beta chain is drawn from a study of blood T cell repertoires in COVID-19. At the level of the study: The United States, Italy and Spain were the sources of the acute and convalescent COVID-19 samples.

Original processing notes: Estimated nucleated cell counts came from reference gene primer amplification. TCRdb's copy holds only in-frame clones and misses some; the assay was immunoSEQ multiplex PCR. V, J and clone size were drawn from that table, and D and trimming were deduced from the DNA. The repertoire holds more than 150,000 clones, about three quarters seen once, with approximately 3% in the top ten. The length of the CDR3 is 12 residues. The V end was cut by 5 bases, the J end by 9 bases, with 8 bases between. Germline V gives CDR1 MNHEY, CDR2 SVGEGT. The sequencing input was peripheral blood. The receptor was derived from a woman of 80 years or more with active or convalescent COVID-19. V gene TRBV6-2 or TRBV6-3 combines with J gene TRBJ1-6; D is unresolved. CDR3 bases: TGTGCCAGCAGTAGGACTGTTTCACCCCTCCACTTT. Amino acids: CASSRTVSPLHF.